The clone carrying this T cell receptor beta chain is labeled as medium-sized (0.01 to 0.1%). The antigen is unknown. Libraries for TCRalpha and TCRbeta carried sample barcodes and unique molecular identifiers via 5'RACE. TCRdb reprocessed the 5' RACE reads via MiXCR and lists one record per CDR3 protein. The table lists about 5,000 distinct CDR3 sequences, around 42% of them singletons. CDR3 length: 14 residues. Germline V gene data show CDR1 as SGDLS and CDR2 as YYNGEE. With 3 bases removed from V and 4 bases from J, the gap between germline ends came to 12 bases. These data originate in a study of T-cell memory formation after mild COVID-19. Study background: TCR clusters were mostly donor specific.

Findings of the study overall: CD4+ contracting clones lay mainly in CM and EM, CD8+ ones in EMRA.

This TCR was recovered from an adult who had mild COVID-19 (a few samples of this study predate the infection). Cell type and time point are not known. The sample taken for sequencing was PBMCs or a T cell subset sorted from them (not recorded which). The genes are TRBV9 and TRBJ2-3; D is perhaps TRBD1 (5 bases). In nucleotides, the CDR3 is TGTGCCAGCAGCGAGAGTGGGGCGGCAGATACGCAGTATTTT. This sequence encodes CASSESGAADTQYF.